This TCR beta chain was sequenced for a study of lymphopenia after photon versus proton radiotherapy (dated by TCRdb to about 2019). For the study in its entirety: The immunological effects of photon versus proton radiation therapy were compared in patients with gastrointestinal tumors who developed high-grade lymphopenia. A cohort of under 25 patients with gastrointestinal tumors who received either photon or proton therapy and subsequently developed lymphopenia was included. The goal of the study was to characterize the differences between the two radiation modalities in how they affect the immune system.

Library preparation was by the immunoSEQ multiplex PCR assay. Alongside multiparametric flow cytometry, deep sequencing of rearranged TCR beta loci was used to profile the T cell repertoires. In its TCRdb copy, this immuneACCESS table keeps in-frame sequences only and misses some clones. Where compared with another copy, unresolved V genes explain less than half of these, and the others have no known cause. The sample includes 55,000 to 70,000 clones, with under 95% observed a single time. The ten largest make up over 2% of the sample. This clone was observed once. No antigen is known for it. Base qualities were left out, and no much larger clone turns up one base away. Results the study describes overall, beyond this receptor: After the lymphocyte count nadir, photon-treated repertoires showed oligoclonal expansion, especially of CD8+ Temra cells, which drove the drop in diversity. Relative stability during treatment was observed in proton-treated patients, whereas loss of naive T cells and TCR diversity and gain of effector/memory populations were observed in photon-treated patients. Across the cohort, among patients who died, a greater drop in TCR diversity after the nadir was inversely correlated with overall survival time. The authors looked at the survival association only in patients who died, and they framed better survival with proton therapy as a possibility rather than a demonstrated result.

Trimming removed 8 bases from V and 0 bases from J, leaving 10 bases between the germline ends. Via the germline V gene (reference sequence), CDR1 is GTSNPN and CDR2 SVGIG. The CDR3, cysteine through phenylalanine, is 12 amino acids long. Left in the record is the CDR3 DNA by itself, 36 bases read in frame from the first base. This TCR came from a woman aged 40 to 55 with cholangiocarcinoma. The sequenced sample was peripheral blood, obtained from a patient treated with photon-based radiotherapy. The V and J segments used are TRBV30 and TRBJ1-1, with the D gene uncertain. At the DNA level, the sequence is TGTGCCGGGAATCAGCTGAACACTGAAGCTTTCTTT. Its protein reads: CAGNQLNTEAFF.